What follows are 2 T cell receptor beta chains derived from one specimen sequenced in a study of metastatic and nonmetastatic thyroid tumors. With MiXCR, TCRdb called clones anew from the PCR reads. In the table there are approximately 7,100 clones, 32% of which are singletons. Thyroid surgery took place with no prior treatment in any patient. The sequencing sample was made of tumor tissue. The receptors come from a female donor with papillary thyroid cancer or a benign thyroid nodule (not recorded which). Some clones in this sample may be carry-over from other donors' samples.

The chain uses TRBV7-6 and TRBJ2-3, with D perhaps matching TRBD1 (6 bases). The germline gives CDR1 SGHVS, CDR2 FNYEAQ. The CDR3 spans 17 residues. The V end was cut by 9 bases, the J end by 0 bases, with 22 bases between. CDR3 region: CARSPTGSASSTDTQYF. CDR3 coding DNA: TGTGCCAGGAGCCCCACAGGGTCGGCCTCTAGCACAGATACGCAGTATTTT.

About this clone: At one end, the junction sequence differs from germline, possibly due to a read error. The chain joins TRBV18 to TRBJ2-1; D gene unclear. Germline V gene data show CDR1 as KGHSH and CDR2 as LQKENI. The CDR3 runs 17 residues. The CDR3 is CASSPPIDSSSYNDQCF. The CDR3 DNA sequence: TGTGCCAGCTCACCACCGATCGACTCGAGCTCCTACAATGATCAGTGCTTC.